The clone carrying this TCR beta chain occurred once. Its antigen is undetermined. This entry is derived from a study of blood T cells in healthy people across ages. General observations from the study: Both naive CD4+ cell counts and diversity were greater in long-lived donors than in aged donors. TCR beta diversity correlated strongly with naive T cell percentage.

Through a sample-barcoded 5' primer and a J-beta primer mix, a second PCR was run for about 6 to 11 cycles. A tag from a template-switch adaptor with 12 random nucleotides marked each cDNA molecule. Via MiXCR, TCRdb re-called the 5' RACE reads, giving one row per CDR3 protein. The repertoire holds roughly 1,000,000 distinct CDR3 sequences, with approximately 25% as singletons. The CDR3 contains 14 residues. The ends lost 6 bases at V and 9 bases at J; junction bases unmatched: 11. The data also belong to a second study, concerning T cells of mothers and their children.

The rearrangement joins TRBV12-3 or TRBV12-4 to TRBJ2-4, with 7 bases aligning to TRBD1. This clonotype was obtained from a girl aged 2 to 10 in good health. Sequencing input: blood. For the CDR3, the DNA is TGTGCCAGCAGAGTCGGGACAGATTTGAGCATTCAGTACTTC. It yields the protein CASRVGTDLSIQYF.